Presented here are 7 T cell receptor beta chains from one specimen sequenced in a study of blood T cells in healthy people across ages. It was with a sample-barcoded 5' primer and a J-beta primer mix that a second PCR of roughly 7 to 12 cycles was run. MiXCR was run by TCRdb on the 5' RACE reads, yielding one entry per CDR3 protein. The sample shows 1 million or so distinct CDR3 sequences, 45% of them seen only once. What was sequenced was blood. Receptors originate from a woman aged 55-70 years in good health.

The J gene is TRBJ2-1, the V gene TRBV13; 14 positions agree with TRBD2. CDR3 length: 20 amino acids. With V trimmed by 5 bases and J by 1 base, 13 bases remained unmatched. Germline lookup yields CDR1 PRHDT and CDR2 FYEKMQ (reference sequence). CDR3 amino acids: CASSTAGTSGSWRSYNEQFF. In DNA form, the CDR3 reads TGTGCCAGCAGCACCGCCGGGACTAGCGGGAGTTGGCGGTCCTACAATGAGCAGTTCTTC.

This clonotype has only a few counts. In DNA, the CDR3 is TGCGCCAGCAGCTTAAAAAGGACTCTCACAGATACGCAGTATTTT. Translated, it gives CASSLKRTLTDTQYF. The chain is built from TRBV5-1 and TRBJ2-3, with TRBD2 as a possible D gene (5 bases). The germline V and J ends were trimmed by 2 bases and 2 bases, with 12 bases remaining between them. This CDR3 is built from 15 residues. Germline CDR1 reads SGHRS; CDR2 reads YFSETQ.

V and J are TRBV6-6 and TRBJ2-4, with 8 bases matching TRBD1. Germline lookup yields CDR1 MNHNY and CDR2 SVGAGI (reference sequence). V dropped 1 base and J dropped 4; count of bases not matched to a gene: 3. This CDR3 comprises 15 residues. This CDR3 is CASSYWGQEKNIQYF. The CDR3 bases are TGTGCCAGCAGTTACTGGGGACAGGAAAAAAACATTCAGTACTTC.

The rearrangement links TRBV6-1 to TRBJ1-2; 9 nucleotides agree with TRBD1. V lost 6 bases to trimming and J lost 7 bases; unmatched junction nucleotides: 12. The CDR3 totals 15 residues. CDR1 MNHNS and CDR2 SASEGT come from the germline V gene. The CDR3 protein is CASSPLTTGGSGYTF. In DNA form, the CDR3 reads TGTGCCAGCAGCCCCCTCACGACAGGGGGAAGTGGCTACACCTTC.

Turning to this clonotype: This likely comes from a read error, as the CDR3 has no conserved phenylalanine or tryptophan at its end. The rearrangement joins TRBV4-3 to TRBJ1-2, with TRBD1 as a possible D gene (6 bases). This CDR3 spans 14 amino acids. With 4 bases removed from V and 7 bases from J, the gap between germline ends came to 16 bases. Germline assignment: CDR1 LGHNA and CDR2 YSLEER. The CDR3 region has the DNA TGCGCCAGCAGCCTAGGGAGGGGGGTTGCTGGCTACACCTGC. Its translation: CASSLGRGVAGYTC.

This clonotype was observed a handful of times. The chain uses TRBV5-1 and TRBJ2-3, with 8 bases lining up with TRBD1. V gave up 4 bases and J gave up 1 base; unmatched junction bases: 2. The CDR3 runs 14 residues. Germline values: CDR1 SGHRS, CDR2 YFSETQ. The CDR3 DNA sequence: TGCGCCAGCAGCCAGACAGGGGGCACAGATACGCAGTATTTT. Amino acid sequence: CASSQTGGTDTQYF.

The CDR3 region is CSVRGASGGNEQFF. The CDR3 DNA is TGCAGCGTGCGAGGGGCCAGCGGTGGCAATGAGCAGTTCTTC. This chain joins TRBV29-1 and TRBJ2-1; possibly TRBD1 or TRBD2 for D (5 bases each). The V end lost 6 bases, the J end lost 6 bases, and 18 bases lay between the germline ends. The length of the CDR3 is 14 residues. Germline CDR1 is SQVTM and CDR2 is ANQGSEA.